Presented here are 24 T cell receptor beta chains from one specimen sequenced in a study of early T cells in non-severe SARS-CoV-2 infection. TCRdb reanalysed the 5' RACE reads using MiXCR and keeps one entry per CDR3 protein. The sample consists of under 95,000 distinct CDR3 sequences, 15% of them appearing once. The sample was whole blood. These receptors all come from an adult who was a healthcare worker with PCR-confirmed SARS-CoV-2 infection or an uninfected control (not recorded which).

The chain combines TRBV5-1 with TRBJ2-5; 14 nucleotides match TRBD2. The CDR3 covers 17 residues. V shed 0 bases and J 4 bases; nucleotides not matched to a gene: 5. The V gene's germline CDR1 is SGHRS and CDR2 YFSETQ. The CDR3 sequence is CASSLGRTSGRRETQYF. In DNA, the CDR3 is TGCGCCAGCAGCTTGGGAAGGACTAGCGGGAGGAGAGAGACCCAGTACTTC.

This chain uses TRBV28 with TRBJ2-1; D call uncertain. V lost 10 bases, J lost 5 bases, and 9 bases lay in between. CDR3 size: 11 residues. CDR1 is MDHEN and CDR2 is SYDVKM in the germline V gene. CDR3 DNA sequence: TGTGCCACCCGCTGGCACAATGAGCAGTTCTTC. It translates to CATRWHNEQFF.

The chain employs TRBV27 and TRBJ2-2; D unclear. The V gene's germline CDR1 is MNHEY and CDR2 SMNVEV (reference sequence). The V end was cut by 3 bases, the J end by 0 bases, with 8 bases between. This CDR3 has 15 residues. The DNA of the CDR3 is TGTGCCAGCAGTTTCTCCATCTCGAACACCGGGGAGCTGTTTTTT. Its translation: CASSFSISNTGELFF.

CDR3 DNA sequence: TGTGCCAGCAGTGCAACGGGACAGGGCTACACCATATATTTT. Protein sequence: CASSATGQGYTIYF. The J gene is TRBJ1-3, the V gene TRBV2; 9 bases map to TRBD1. Germline V lookup: CDR1 SNHLY, CDR2 FYNNEI. CDR3 size: 14 residues. With V trimmed by 4 bases and J by 8 bases, 6 bases remained unmatched.

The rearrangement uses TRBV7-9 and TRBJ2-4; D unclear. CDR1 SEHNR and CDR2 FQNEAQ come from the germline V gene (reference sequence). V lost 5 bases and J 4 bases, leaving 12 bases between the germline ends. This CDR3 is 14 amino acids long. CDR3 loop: CASSVSRAKNIQYF. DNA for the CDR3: TGTGCCAGCAGCGTATCCCGGGCAAAAAACATTCAGTACTTC.

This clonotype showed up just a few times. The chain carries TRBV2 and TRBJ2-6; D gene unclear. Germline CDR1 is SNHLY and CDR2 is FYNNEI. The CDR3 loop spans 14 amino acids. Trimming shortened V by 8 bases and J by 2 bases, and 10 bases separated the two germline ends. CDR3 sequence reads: CASGARTGANVLTF. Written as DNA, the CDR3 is TGTGCCAGCGGTGCGAGGACTGGGGCCAACGTCCTGACTTTC.

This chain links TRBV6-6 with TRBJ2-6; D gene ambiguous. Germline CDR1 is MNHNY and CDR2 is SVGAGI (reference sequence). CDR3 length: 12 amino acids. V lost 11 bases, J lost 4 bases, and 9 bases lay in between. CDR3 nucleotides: TGTGCCGCGGAGTCGGGGGCCAACGTCCTGACTTTC. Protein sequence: CAAESGANVLTF.

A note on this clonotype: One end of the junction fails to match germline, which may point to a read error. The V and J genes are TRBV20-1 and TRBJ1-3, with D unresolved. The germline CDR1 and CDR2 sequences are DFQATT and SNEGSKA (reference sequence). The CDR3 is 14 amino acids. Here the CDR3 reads CSASSIGSENTIYF. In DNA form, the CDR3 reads TGCAGTGCTAGTTCCATTGGCTCTGAAAACACCATATATTTT.

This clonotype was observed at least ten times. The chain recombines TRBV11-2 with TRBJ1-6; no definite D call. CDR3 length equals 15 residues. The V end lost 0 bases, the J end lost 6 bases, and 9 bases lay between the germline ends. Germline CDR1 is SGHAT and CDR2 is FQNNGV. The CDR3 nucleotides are TGTGCCAGCAGCTTAGACCCAGGCCGTAATTCACCCCTCCACTTT. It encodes CASSLDPGRNSPLHF. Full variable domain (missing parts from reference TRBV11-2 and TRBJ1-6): EAGVAQSPRYKIIEKRQSVAFWCNPISGHATLYWYQQILGQGPKLLIQFQNNGVVDDSQLPKDRFSAERLKGVDSTLKIQPAKLEDSAVYLCASSLDPGRNSPLHFGNGTRLTVT.

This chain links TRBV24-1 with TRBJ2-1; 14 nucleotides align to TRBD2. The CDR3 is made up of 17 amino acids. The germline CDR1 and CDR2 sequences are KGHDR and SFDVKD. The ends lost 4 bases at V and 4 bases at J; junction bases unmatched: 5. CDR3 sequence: CATSETSGRAVYNEQFF. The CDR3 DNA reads TGTGCCACCAGTGAGACTAGCGGGAGGGCGGTTTACAATGAGCAGTTCTTC.

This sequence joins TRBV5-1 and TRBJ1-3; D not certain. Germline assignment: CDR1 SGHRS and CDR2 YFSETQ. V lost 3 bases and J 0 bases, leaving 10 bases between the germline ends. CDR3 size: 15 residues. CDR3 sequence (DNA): TGCGCCAGCAGCTGGACTCGGAGCTCTGGAAACACCATATATTTT. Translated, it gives CASSWTRSSGNTIYF.

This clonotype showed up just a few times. CDR3 loop: CASSQIWTVATHYEQYF. CDR3 nucleotides: TGTGCCAGCAGCCAAATATGGACAGTCGCCACCCACTACGAGCAGTACTTC. V and J are TRBV28 and TRBJ2-7, with D perhaps TRBD1 (6 bases). Germline values: CDR1 MDHEN, CDR2 SYDVKM. CDR3 length: 17 residues. The V end was cut by 6 bases, the J end by 3 bases, with 24 bases between.

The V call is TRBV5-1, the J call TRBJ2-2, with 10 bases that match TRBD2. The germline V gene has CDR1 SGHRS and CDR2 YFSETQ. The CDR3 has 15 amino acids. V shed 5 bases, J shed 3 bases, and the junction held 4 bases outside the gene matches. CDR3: CASRAGLADTGELFF. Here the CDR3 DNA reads TGCGCCAGCAGGGCCGGACTAGCGGACACCGGGGAGCTGTTTTTT. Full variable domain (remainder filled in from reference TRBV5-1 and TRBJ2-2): KAGVTQTPRYLIKTRGQQVTLSCSPISGHRSVSWYQQTPGQGLQFLFEYFSETQRNKGNFPGRFSGRQFSNSRSEMNVSTLELGDSALYLCASRAGLADTGELFFGEGSRLTVL.

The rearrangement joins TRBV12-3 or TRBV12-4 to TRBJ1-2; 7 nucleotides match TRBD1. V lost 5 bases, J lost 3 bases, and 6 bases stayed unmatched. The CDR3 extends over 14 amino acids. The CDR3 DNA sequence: TGTGCCAGCAGTATCCCAGGGGGAGACTATGGCTACACCTTC. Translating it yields CASSIPGGDYGYTF.

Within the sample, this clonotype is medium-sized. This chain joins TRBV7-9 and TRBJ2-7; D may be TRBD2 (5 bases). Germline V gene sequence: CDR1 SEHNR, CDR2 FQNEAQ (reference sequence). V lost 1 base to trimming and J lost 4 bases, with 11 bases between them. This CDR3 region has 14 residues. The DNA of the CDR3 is TGTGCCAGCAGCTTAGGCGGGCCGGGGTACGAGCAGTACTTC. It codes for CASSLGGPGYEQYF.

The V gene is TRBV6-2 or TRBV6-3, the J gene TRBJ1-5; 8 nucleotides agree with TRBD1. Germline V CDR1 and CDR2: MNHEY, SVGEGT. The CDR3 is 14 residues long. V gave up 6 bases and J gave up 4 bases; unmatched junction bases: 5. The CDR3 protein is CASRYRGSNQPQHF. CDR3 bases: TGTGCCAGCAGATACAGGGGGAGTAATCAGCCCCAGCATTTT.

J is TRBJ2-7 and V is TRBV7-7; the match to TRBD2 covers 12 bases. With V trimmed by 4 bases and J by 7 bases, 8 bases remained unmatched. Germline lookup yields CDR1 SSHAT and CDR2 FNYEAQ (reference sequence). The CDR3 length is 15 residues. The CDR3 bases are TGTGCCAGCAGCTCCCGACTAGCGGGAGTAGAAGAGCAGTACTTC. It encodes CASSSRLAGVEEQYF.

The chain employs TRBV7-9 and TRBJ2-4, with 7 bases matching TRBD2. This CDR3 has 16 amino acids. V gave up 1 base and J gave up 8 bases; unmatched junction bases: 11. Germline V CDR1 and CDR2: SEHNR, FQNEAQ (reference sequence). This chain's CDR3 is CASSLGRLERGHIQYF. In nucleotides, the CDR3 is TGTGCCAGCAGCTTAGGACGACTGGAGCGGGGTCACATTCAGTACTTC. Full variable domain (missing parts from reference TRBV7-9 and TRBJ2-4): DTGVSQNPRHKITKRGQNVTFRCDPISEHNRLYWYRQTLGQGPEFLTYFQNEAQLEKSRLLSDRFSAERPKGSFSTLEIQRTEQGDSAMYLCASSLGRLERGHIQYFGAGTRLSVL.

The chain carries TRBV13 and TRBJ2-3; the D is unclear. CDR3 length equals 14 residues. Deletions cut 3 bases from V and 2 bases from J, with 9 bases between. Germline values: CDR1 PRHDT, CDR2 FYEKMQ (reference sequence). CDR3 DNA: TGTGCCAGCAGCTTTAGCCAGAACACAGATACGCAGTATTTT. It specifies CASSFSQNTDTQYF.

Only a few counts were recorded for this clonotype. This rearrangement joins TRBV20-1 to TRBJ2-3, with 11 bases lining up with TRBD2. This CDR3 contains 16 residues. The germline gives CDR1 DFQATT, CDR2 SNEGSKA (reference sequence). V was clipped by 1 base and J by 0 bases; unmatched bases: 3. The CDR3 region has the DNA TGCAGTGCTAGAGGACTAGCGGGAACTAGCACAGATACGCAGTATTTT. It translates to CSARGLAGTSTDTQYF.

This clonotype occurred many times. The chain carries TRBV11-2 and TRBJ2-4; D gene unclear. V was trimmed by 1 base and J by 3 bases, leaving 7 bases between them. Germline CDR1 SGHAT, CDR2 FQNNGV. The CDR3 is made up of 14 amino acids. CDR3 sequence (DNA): TGTGCCAGCAGCTTAGGTTGGGGCAAAAACATTCAGTACTTC. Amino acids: CASSLGWGKNIQYF.

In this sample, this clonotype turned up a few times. CDR3 sequence reads: CASRISGRSDEQFF. CDR3 bases: TGTGCCAGCAGAATCAGCGGGAGGTCGGATGAGCAGTTCTTC. This chain links TRBV28 with TRBJ2-1; 9 bases map to TRBD2. Unmatched junction bases numbered 8, after V lost 6 bases and J lost 8 bases. The CDR3 runs 14 residues. Germline loops: CDR1 MDHEN, CDR2 SYDVKM. The full variable domain, with the rest looked up from reference TRBV28 and TRBJ2-1, is DVKVTQSSRYLVKRTGEKVFLECVQDMDHENMFWYRQDPGLGLRLIYFSYDVKMKEKGDIPEGYSVSREKKERFSLILESASTNQTSMYLCASRISGRSDEQFFGPGTRLTVL.

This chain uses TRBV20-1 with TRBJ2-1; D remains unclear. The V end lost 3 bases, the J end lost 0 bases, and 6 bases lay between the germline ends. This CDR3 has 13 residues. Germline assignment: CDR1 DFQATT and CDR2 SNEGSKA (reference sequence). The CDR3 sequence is CSASGSSYNEQFF. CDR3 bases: TGCAGTGCTAGCGGTAGCTCCTACAATGAGCAGTTCTTC.

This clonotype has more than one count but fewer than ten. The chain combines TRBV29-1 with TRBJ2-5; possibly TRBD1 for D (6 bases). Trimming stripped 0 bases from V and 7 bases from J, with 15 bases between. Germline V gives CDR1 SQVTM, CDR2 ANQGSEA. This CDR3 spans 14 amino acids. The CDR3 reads CSVEEDEGVGTQYF. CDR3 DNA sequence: TGCAGCGTTGAAGAGGATGAGGGGGTTGGGACCCAGTACTTC.